This TCR beta chain was obtained from a study of blood T cell repertoires in COVID-19. The wider study: There were acute and convalescent COVID-19 samples, and they came from the United States, Italy and Spain. T cells, B-cell-depleted T cells, or PBMCs provided the cDNA or gDNA that served as material.

The assay was immunoSEQ multiplex PCR, and TCRdb's table has in-frame clones only and misses some. The data hold about 200,000 clones, with around 80% observed a single time. Germline V gene sequence: CDR1 SQVTM, CDR2 ANQGSEA. The CDR3 sequence is 15 residues long. The germline V and J ends were trimmed by 3 bases and 4 bases, with 18 bases remaining between them. This clonotype was sampled from a middle-aged woman with acute or convalescent COVID-19. Source material: peripheral blood. This sequence joins TRBV29-1 and TRBJ1-2; D not certain. The CDR3 DNA is TGCAGCGTTGACCTTCGGGATAGTAAGAGCTATGGCTACACCTTC. The encoded protein is CSVDLRDSKSYGYTF.